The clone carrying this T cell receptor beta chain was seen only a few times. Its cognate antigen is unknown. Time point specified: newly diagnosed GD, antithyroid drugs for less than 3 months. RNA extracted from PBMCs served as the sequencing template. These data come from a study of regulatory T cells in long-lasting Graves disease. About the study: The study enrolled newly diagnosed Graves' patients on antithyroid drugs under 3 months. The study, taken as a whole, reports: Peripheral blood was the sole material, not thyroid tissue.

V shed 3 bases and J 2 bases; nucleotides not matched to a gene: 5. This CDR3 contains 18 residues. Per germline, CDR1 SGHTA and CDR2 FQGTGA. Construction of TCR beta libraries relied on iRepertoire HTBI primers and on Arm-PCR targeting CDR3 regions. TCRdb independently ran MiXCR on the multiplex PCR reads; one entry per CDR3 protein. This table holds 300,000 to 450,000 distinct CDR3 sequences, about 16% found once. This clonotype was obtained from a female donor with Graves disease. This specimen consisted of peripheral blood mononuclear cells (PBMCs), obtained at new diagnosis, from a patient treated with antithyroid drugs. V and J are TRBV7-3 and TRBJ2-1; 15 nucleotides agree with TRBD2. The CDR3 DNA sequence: TGTGCCAGCAGCTTTGGGACTAGCGGGAGGAAACCCTACAATGAGCAGTTCTTC. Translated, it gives CASSFGTSGRKPYNEQFF.